Listed below are T cell receptor beta chains from one sample, sequenced in a study of shared clonotypes between healthy human individuals. Sequencing used immunoSEQ multiplex PCR; TCRdb keeps in-frame clones, though not all of them. The sample carries about 2.3 million clones, approximately 95% recorded once. The sequenced sample was naive CD4+ T cells from PBMCs. The receptors shown here come from a man younger than 35 in good health. Some clones in this sample may be carry-over from other donors' samples. Each CDR3 is given with its conserved first and last residue. Not all rows give a size; the values are once, few, many and, for expanded clones, a class.

TRBV14,NA,CASSQDYGRGTDTQYF
TRBV19,NA,CASSIGRGRLGNTIYF
TRBV5-1,NA,CASSLAGGQETQYF
TRBV28,NA,CASGTPGQGTTEAFF
TRBV5-1,NA,CASSLGGGNYGYTF
TRBV7-9,NA,CASSLVKGVEQFF
TRBV5-1,once,CASSLGTDSGNTIYF
TRBV5-6,few,CASSLARQMAFYGYTF
TRBV4-3,NA,CASSQETSGLAGGPTYIQYF
TRBV19,NA,CASSQRNTGELFF
TRBV5-1,few,CASGDLMSTEAFF
TRBV4-3,NA,CASSQDVVVTDTQYF
TRBV9,NA,CASSVVAADTQYF
TRBV7-3,NA,CASSPLAGFSGELFF
TRBV27,NA,CASSLSGWQRNTEAFF
TRBV7-3,NA,CASSLYGSATTGELFF
TRBV4-2,NA,CASSQVSGRAYNEQFF
TRBV5-1,NA,CASSLLPSGQETQYF
TRBV5-6,NA,CASSLDLGSTTYNEQFF
TRBV4-2,NA,CASSRYRGSTEAFF
TRBV9,NA,CASSPRTAGTTEAFF
TRBV5-1,NA,CASSSTGGADQPQHF
TRBV5-1,NA,CASSLSQGTNTDTQYF
TRBV28,NA,CASRLPGRAYEQYF
TRBV5-4,NA,CASSLWREVSDTQYF
TRBV27,NA,CASSLLRPTRDTQYF
TRBV29-1,NA,CSVRLTTDRAGEKLFF
TRBV5-1,NA,CASSLHQGAYTGELFF
TRBV5-1,NA,CASSQGPATVEGTQYF
TRBV7-8,NA,CASSSTAGETQYF
TRBV19,NA,CASTSIQGTNYGYTF
TRBV5-1,NA,CASSPNRAWGVGNEQFF
TRBV10-3,NA,CAISGGGRSNQPQHF
TRBV18,NA,CASSPQGQGNSNYGYTF
TRBV11-1,once,CASSSRTGNYGYTF
TRBV5-1,NA,CASSWPQGNEQFF
TRBV7-2,NA,CASSKDRGSYEQYF